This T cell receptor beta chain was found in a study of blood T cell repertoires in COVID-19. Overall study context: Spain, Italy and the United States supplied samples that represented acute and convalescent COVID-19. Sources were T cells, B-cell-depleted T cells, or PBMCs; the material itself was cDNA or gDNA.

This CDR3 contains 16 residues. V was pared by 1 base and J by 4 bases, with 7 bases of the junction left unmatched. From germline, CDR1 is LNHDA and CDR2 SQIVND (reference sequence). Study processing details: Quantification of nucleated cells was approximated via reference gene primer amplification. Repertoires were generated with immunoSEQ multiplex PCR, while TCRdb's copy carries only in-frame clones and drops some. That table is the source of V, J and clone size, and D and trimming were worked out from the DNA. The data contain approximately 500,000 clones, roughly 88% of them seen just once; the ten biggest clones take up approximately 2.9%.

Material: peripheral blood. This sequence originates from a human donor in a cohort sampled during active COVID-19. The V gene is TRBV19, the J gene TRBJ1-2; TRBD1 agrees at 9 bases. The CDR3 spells CASSIAQGAGGYGYTF. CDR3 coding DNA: TGTGCCAGTAGTATAGCACAGGGGGCAGGCGGCTATGGCTACACCTTC.